Below are 5 T cell receptor beta chains sequenced from a single sample in a study of chemoradiotherapy in HPV16-positive cancers. Using immunoSEQ multiplex PCR, the repertoire was profiled, and TCRdb retains in-frame clones only, with some absent. The repertoire holds about 870 clones, with around 86% as singletons. The sample consisted of tumor tissue, taken from a patient who underwent chemoradiotherapy. These receptors originate from a human donor with HPV-associated anogenital cancer.

CDR3 sequence: CASSGTGLSGNTIYF. DNA of the CDR3: TGTGCCAGCTCCGGGACAGGGCTCTCTGGAAACACCATATATTTT. V is TRBV18 and J is TRBJ1-3; TRBD1 matches 9 bases. Germline V CDR1 and CDR2: KGHSH, LQKENI. V shed 6 bases, J shed 0 bases, and the junction held 3 bases outside the gene matches. This CDR3 is 15 amino acids long. The whole variable domain, remainder taken from reference TRBV18 and TRBJ1-3, is NAGVMQNPRHLVRRRGQEARLRCSPMKGHSHVYWYRQLPEEGLKFMVYLQKENIIDESGMPKERFSAEFPKEGPSILRIQQVVRGDSAAYFCASSGTGLSGNTIYFGEGSWLTVV.

The V and J genes are TRBV12-5 and TRBJ2-1, with unresolved D. The CDR3 spans 16 residues. The V end was cut by 4 bases, the J end by 0 bases, with 13 bases between. Germline CDR1 is LGHNT and CDR2 is FRNRAP. In DNA form, the CDR3 reads TGTGCTAGTGGTTCCCCCCCGGCAGGCTCCTACAATGAGCAGTTCTTC. Amino acid sequence: CASGSPPAGSYNEQFF.

The rearrangement links TRBV5-1 to TRBJ2-3, with 8 nucleotides matching TRBD2. The V gene end was trimmed by 6 bases and the J gene end by 2 bases; junction bases not matched to a gene: 8. The CDR3 spans 15 residues. Per the germline V gene, CDR1 is SGHRS and CDR2 is YFSETQ. In nucleotides, the CDR3 is TGCGCCAGCATCCTCCGGGGGGGCCTCACAGATACGCAGTATTTT. Encoded protein: CASILRGGLTDTQYF.

DNA of the CDR3: TGTGCCAGCAGCTTACTCCAGCCAGACTCCGGGGAGCTGTTTTTT. Translated, it gives CASSLLQPDSGELFF. The rearrangement joins TRBV7-9 to TRBJ2-2, with D uncertain. This CDR3 has 15 amino acids. Trimming left V 2 bases short and J 6 bases short, with 13 bases between. CDR1 and CDR2 (germline): SEHNR, FQNEAQ (reference sequence).

The rearrangement links TRBV6-5 to TRBJ1-2, with D unresolved. The germline gives CDR1 MNHEY, CDR2 SVGAGI. The germline V and J ends were trimmed by 0 bases and 7 bases, with 6 bases remaining between them. This CDR3 contains 12 residues. For the CDR3, the DNA is TGTGCCAGCAGTTACTCAGGGTTTGGCTACACCTTC. Encoded protein: CASSYSGFGYTF.